The source of this TCR beta chain is a study of blood T cells in healthy people across ages. A second PCR of about 7 to 11 cycles used a sample-barcoded 5' primer and a J-beta primer mix. TCRdb re-called the 5' RACE reads with MiXCR, one entry per CDR3 protein. The sample lists under 2 million distinct CDR3 sequences, roughly a third occurring once. V was cut by 3 bases and J by 6 bases, with 14 bases left in between. CDR1 is SGHDN and CDR2 is FVKESK in the germline V gene. The CDR3 covers 15 residues. This clonotype has only a few counts. This clonotype was obtained from a young woman in good health. Sequenced input: blood. The chain has TRBV14 and TRBJ1-4; a weak D match, TRBD1 (5 bases). As DNA, the CDR3 is TGTGCCAGCAGCCACCTAGGGGCGGGGCATGAAAAACTGTTTTTT. It specifies CASSHLGAGHEKLFF.